Below, 3 T cell receptor beta chains from the same sample are listed, as sequenced in a study of shared clonotypes between healthy human individuals. Profiled with immunoSEQ multiplex PCR; TCRdb holds only in-frame clones, not every one. Among some 680,000 clones listed, around 73% were seen once. The source material was memory CD4+ T cells sorted from blood. The subset was: CD45RA-negative fraction. All receptors derive from a woman between 25 and 40 years old in good health.

Only a few counts were recorded for this clone. This chain connects TRBV2 to TRBJ1-4, with 9 bases fitting TRBD1. Germline V gene sequence: CDR1 SNHLY, CDR2 FYNNEI. CDR3 size: 14 residues. V lost 7 bases and J lost 6; bases outside the gene matches: 6. The CDR3 region has the DNA TGTGCCAGCATAAAGCGGGACAGGGATGAAAAACTGTTTTTT. Its protein product is CASIKRDRDEKLFF.

This clone was detected once. The V gene is TRBV7-9, the J gene TRBJ2-7; tentatively, D is TRBD1 or TRBD2 (5 bases each). Trimming left V 7 bases short and J 0 bases short, with 16 bases between. The germline V gene has CDR1 SEHNR and CDR2 FQNEAQ (reference sequence). CDR3 length equals 15 residues. CDR3 bases: TGTGCCAGCACCCAAGAGGGGCTGGGCTCCTACGAGCAGTACTTC. It is translated as CASTQEGLGSYEQYF.

J is TRBJ2-6 and V is TRBV6-1; D is unresolved. Per the germline V gene, CDR1 is MNHNS and CDR2 is SASEGT. Trimming took off 0 bases at V and 0 bases at J, with 9 bases between the two ends. This CDR3 has 17 amino acids. DNA for the CDR3: TGTGCCAGCAGTGAAGCCACCCTGAGCTCTGGGGCCAACGTCCTGACTTTC. Translating gives CASSEATLSSGANVLTF.